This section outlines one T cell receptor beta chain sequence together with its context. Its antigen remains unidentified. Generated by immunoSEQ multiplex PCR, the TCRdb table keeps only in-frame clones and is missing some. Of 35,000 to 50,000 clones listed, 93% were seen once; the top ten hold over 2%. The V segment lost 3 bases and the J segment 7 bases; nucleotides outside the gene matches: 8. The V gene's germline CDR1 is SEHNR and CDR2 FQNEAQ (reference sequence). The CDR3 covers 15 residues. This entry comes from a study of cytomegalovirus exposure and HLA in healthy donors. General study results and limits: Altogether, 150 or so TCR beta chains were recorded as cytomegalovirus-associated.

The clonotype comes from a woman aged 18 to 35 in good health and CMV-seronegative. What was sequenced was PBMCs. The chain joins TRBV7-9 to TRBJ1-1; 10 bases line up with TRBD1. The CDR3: CASSFLRDRGFEAFF. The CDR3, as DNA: TGTGCCAGCAGCTTCCTCCGGGACAGGGGCTTTGAAGCTTTCTTT.